Presented here are 7 T cell receptor beta chains from one specimen sequenced in a study of Graves' ophthalmopathy and Graves' hyperthyroidism. For repertoire sequencing, the TCR beta CDR3 regions were amplified from RNA transcripts. HTBI primers were used in a first-round RT-PCR, which preceded a second-round multiplex PCR. A single record per CDR3 protein comes from TCRdb applying MiXCR to the multiplex PCR reads. The table has a few hundred thousand distinct CDR3 sequences, approximately 17% seen once. Specimen: peripheral blood. These receptors were obtained from an adult woman with stable Graves' hyperthyroidism.

Comment on this clonotype: Mismatch with germline at one junction end may stem from a read error. V usage is TRBV18 and J usage is TRBJ1-2; TRBD1 might be the D (6 bases). The length of the CDR3 is 14 residues. The germline V gene has CDR1 KGHSH and CDR2 LQKENI. CDR3 DNA sequence: TGTGCCAGCTTCGGACAGCAAGCTAACTATGGCCACACCTTC. Its protein product is CASFGQQANYGHTF.

This clonotype came up many times. The rearrangement uses TRBV28 and TRBJ2-7; 9 positions match TRBD1. CDR1 and CDR2 (germline): MDHEN, SYDVKM. This CDR3 contains 15 residues. J gave up 3 bases and V 4 bases, and 7 bases lay outside the gene matches. The CDR3 bases are TGTGCCAGCAGTTCGGCAGACAGGGGGAACTACGAGCAGTACTTC. Translated, it gives CASSSADRGNYEQYF.

This clonotype was counted at least ten times. The V call is TRBV28, the J call TRBJ1-1; 9 bases are a match to TRBD1. The V segment lost 8 bases and the J segment 2 bases; nucleotides outside the gene matches: 6. Germline CDR1 MDHEN, CDR2 SYDVKM. This CDR3 is built from 14 residues. For the CDR3, the DNA is TGTGCCAGCTCCCTACAGGGGGCTAACACTGAAGCTTTCTTT. It is translated as CASSLQGANTEAFF.

This clonotype has at least ten counts. This chain uses TRBV6-1 with TRBJ2-7, with D hard to call. Trimming stripped 6 bases from V and 1 base from J, with 16 bases between. The CDR3 is made up of 15 amino acids. Germline V lookup: CDR1 MNHNS, CDR2 SASEGT. CDR3 region: CASSLRTVSSYEQYF. CDR3 bases: TGTGCCAGCAGCCTACGGACCGTTTCTTCCTACGAGCAGTACTTC.

This clonotype was observed at least ten times. V usage is TRBV30 and J usage is TRBJ1-1, with TRBD1 as a possible D gene (5 bases). The CDR3 spans 14 residues. Between the trimmed V and J ends, which lost 3 bases and 4 bases, there was a span of 15 bases. Germline CDR1 and CDR2: GTSNPN and SVGIG (reference sequence). CDR3 in amino acids: CAWSGGKMVTEAFF. The CDR3 DNA is TGTGCCTGGAGCGGGGGAAAAATGGTCACTGAAGCTTTCTTT.

With regard to this clonotype: A much larger clone differs by one base, so this may be a read error. This sequence joins TRBV20-1 and TRBJ1-5; 10 positions agree with TRBD1. This CDR3 is 16 amino acids long. In germline, CDR1 is DFQATT, CDR2 SNEGSKA (reference sequence). CDR3 nucleotide sequence: TGCAGTGCCATTGACAGGGGGCGGGCTCCGGGACAGCCCGAGCATTTT. Amino acid sequence: CSAIDRGRAPGQPEHF.

This clonotype was observed many times. The chain recombines TRBV7-9 with TRBJ2-7; 8 bases map to TRBD2. Germline CDR1 and CDR2: SEHNR and FQNEAQ (reference sequence). The CDR3 loop spans 15 amino acids. J was trimmed by 7 bases and V by 4 bases; bases with no gene match: 12. This CDR3 reads CASSSGPGLVVEQYF. In DNA form, the CDR3 reads TGTGCCAGCAGCTCAGGGCCGGGACTAGTGGTTGAGCAGTACTTC.